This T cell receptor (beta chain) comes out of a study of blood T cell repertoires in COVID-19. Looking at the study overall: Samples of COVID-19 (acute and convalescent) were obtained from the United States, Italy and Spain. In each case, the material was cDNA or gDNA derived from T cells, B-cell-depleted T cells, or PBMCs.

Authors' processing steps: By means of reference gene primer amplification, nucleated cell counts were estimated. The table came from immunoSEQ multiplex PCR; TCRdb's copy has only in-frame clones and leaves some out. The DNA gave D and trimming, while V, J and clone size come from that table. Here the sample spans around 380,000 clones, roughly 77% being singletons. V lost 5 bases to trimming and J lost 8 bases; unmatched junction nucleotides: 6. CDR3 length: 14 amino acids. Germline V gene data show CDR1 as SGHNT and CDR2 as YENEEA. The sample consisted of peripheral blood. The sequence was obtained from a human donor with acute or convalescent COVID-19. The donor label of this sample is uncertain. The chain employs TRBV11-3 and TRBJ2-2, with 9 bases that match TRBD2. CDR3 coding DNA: TGTGCCAGCAGCCTTAGCGGGAGCAGGGGGGAGCTGTTTTTT. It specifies CASSLSGSRGELFF.